This passage covers 14 T cell receptor beta chains from one sample sequenced in a study of blood T cell repertoires in COVID-19. Generated by immunoSEQ multiplex PCR, the TCRdb table keeps only in-frame clones and is missing some. The sample has roughly 250,000 clones; approximately 90% are singletons. The sequenced sample consisted of PBMCs or T cells enriched from blood (not recorded which). These receptors all stem from a man between 45 and 60 years old who had been exposed to COVID-19.

The CDR3 nucleotides are TGTGCCAGCAGCCAAGATCAGAACTATGGCTACACCTTC. Its protein product is CASSQDQNYGYTF. The chain recombines TRBV14 with TRBJ1-2; D is uncertain. CDR3 length equals 13 residues. Germline V gene sequence: CDR1 SGHDN, CDR2 FVKESK. Trimming cost V 0 bases and J 2 bases, with 4 bases left between them. Based on the CDR3 plus reference TRBV14 and TRBJ1-2, the full variable domain is EAGVTQFPSHSVIEKGQTVTLRCDPISGHDNLYWYRRVMGKEIKFLLHFVKESKQDESGMPNNRFLAERTGGTYSTLKVQPAELEDSGVYFCASSQDQNYGYTFGSGTRLTVV.

The CDR3 region is CASSRGRTENYGYTF. Here the CDR3 DNA reads TGTGCCAGCAGTAGGGGCCGGACAGAAAACTATGGCTACACCTTC. This chain connects TRBV28 to TRBJ1-2; maybe TRBD1 (6 bases). Trimming cost V 5 bases and J 2 bases, with 15 bases left between them. Germline V gene data show CDR1 as MDHEN and CDR2 as SYDVKM. This CDR3 spans 15 amino acids.

The V call is TRBV18, the J call TRBJ1-5, with no clear D. The V and J ends lost 2 bases and 6 bases respectively, with 11 bases between them. The CDR3 loop spans 14 amino acids. The germline V gene has CDR1 KGHSH and CDR2 LQKENI. DNA of the CDR3: TGTGCCAGCTCACCATTGAGTGTTCGTCAGCCCCAGCATTTT. Translating it yields CASSPLSVRQPQHF.

The CDR3 nucleotides are TGCGCCAGCAGCTTCCTCGCGGGAGGGCTCACCGGGGAGCTGTTTTTT. Amino acids: CASSFLAGGLTGELFF. The chain employs TRBV5-1 and TRBJ2-2, with 9 bases aligning to TRBD2. Trimming took 2 bases from V and 4 from J; bases not matched to a gene: 6. The CDR3 has 16 residues. The germline V gene encodes CDR1 SGHRS and CDR2 YFSETQ.

J is TRBJ1-6 and V is TRBV5-4; D is possibly TRBD1 (6 bases). The CDR3 runs 16 residues. The germline gives CDR1 SGHNT, CDR2 YYREEE (reference sequence). Trimming stripped 3 bases from V and 7 bases from J, with 17 bases between. CDR3 DNA sequence: TGTGCCAGCAGCTCGGACAGTTCCTGGGACAATTCACCCCTCCACTTT. This codes for CASSSDSSWDNSPLHF.

This clone was counted once. This chain links TRBV19 with TRBJ1-5; 8 positions agree with TRBD1. The V segment lost 5 bases and the J segment 3 bases; nucleotides outside the gene matches: 6. The CDR3 length is 15 residues. Looked up from germline, CDR1 is LNHDA and CDR2 is SQIVND (reference sequence). The CDR3 is CASSQTGAPNQPQHF. The CDR3 nucleotides are TGTGCCAGTAGTCAGACAGGGGCCCCCAATCAGCCCCAGCATTTT.

V and J are TRBV5-1 and TRBJ2-1; unclear D gene. The CDR3 runs 15 residues. Germline assignment: CDR1 SGHRS and CDR2 YFSETQ. V dropped 2 bases and J dropped 1 base, with 10 bases sitting between them. In DNA, the CDR3 is TGCGCCAGCAGCTTTTCTCTTTCGTCCTACAATGAGCAGTTCTTC. It codes for CASSFSLSSYNEQFF. The whole variable domain, filled in from reference TRBV5-1 and TRBJ2-1, reads KAGVTQTPRYLIKTRGQQVTLSCSPISGHRSVSWYQQTPGQGLQFLFEYFSETQRNKGNFPGRFSGRQFSNSRSEMNVSTLELGDSALYLCASSFSLSSYNEQFFGPGTRLTVL.

This chain connects TRBV28 to TRBJ1-1; D remains ambiguous. V lost 2 bases and J 11 bases, leaving 15 bases between the germline ends. The CDR3 runs 13 residues. Germline values: CDR1 MDHEN, CDR2 SYDVKM. The CDR3 DNA sequence: TGTGCCAGCAGTTTAACGCTAGGCACCGGGGCTTTCTTT. Translated: CASSLTLGTGAFF.

The gene calls are TRBV2 and TRBJ1-5, with 8 bases identical to TRBD1. Germline V gives CDR1 SNHLY, CDR2 FYNNEI. With 9 bases clipped from V and 0 bases from J, the junction kept 4 bases outside the gene matches. The CDR3 loop spans 14 amino acids. In nucleotides, the CDR3 is TGTGCCAGTCGGACAGGGAATAGCAATCAGCCCCAGCATTTT. This codes for CASRTGNSNQPQHF.

This clone showed up just a few times. The CDR3 nucleotides are TGCGCCAGCAGTGAGTCGGCAGGGAACACCGGGGAGCTGTTTTTT. It codes for CASSESAGNTGELFF. This chain uses TRBV10-1 with TRBJ2-2; D is uncertain. V dropped 0 bases and J dropped 1 base, with 6 bases sitting between them. Germline V gene sequence: CDR1 WNHNN, CDR2 SYGVQD (reference sequence). This CDR3 spans 15 amino acids.

The chain is built from TRBV24-1 and TRBJ2-3; D perhaps matches TRBD2 (5 bases). The V gene lost 1 base and the J gene lost 2 bases, with 6 bases spanning the gap. The V gene's germline CDR1 is KGHDR and CDR2 SFDVKD. The CDR3 spans 14 residues. The CDR3: CATSDFLATDTQYF. The DNA of the CDR3 is TGTGCCACCAGTGATTTTCTAGCCACAGATACGCAGTATTTT.

The V call is TRBV19, the J call TRBJ1-2; 9 positions match TRBD1. The CDR3 sequence is 16 residues long. Germline CDR1 LNHDA, CDR2 SQIVND (reference sequence). V shed 5 bases, J shed 5 bases, and the junction held 12 bases outside the gene matches. The CDR3 nucleotides are TGTGCCAGTAGTCTGGGGACAGGGATCACCGTTTATGGCTACACCTTC. Amino acid sequence: CASSLGTGITVYGYTF.

The CDR3 DNA reads TGTGCCAGCAGTCCCCGGGGGGCTTGGGTGCGTCAGCCCCAGCATTTT. Its translation: CASSPRGAWVRQPQHF. The chain carries TRBV28 and TRBJ1-5; tentative D call: TRBD1 (6 bases). Per germline, CDR1 MDHEN and CDR2 SYDVKM. Trimming removed 5 bases from V and 6 bases from J, with 20 bases in between. CDR3 size: 16 residues.

CDR3 nucleotides: TGTGCCAGCAGCCGCATTCTTGCGGGGTTCACCGGGGAGCTGTTTTTT. Protein sequence: CASSRILAGFTGELFF. The rearrangement links TRBV3-1 (or the pseudogene TRBV3-2) to TRBJ2-2, with TRBD2 as a possible D gene (6 bases). V lost 4 bases, J lost 4 bases, and 16 bases lay in between. The CDR3 is made up of 16 amino acids. Germline CDR1 LGHDT, CDR2 YNNKEL (reference sequence).